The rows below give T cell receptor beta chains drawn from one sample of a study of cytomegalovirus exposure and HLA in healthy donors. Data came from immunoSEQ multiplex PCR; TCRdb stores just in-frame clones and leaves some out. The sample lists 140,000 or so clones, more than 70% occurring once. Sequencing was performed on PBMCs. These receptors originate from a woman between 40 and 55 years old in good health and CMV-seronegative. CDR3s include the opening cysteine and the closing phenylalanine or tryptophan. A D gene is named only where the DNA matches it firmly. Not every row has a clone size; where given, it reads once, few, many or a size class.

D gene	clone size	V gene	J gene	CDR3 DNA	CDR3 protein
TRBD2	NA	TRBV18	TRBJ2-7	TGTGCCAGCGGCGGGAGGTCCTACGAGCAGTACTTC	CASGGRSYEQYF
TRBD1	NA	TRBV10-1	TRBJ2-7	TGCGCCAGCAGTGAGGGGACAGGTACCTACGAGCAGTACTTC	CASSEGTGTYEQYF
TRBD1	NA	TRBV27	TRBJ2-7	TGTGCCAGCATGAGGAGGACAGGGGGACTCTACGAGCAGTACTTC	CASMRRTGGLYEQYF
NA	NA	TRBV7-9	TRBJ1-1	TGTGCCAGCAGCTTAGTAATGGCGAACACTGAAGCTTTCTTT	CASSLVMANTEAFF
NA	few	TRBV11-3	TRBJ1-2	TGTGCCAGCAGCGAGCGACAGATGGGGGCAGATGGCTACACCTTC	CASSERQMGADGYTF
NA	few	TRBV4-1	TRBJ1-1	TGCGCCAGCAGCCAAGAGGCCAACATGAACACTGAAGCTTTCTTT	CASSQEANMNTEAFF
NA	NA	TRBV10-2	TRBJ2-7	TGCGCCAGCAGTGATGGCGGGACGCACTTC	CASSDGGTHF
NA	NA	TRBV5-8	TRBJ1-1	TGTGCCAGCAGCCCTGGAGGGGCAAAACCAGCTGAAGCTTTCTTT	CASSPGGAKPAEAFF
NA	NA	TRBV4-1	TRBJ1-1	TGCGCCAGCAGCCAACCTCGATCAGGCTTTGAAGCTTTCTTT	CASSQPRSGFEAFF
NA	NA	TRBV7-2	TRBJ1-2	TGTGCCAGCAGCTTAATCTCCGGCTACACCTTC	CASSLISGYTF
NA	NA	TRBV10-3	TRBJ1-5	TGTGCCATCAGTGAGGCGGGGAGGAATCAGCCCCAGCATTTT	CAISEAGRNQPQHF
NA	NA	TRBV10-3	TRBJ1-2	TGTGCCATCCCGCATCCCAGGACTCATGGCTACACCTTC	CAIPHPRTHGYTF
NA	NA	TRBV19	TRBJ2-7	TGTGCCAGTAGTATAGCCCAGGGTGCCTACGAGCAGTACTTC	CASSIAQGAYEQYF
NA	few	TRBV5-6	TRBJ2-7	TGTGCCAGCAGCTTTGAACAGCTCGAGCAGTACTTC	CASSFEQLEQYF
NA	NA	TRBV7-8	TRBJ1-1	TGTGCCAGCAGCACCGCCAGGGACATGAACACTGAAGCTTTCTTT	CASSTARDMNTEAFF
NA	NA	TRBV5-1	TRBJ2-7	TGCGCCAGCAGCTTGTACCCCCCGGTGTCGGAGGGGATGGGCTACGAGCAGTACTTC	CASSLYPPVSEGMGYEQYF
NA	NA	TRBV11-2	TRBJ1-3	TGTGCCAGCTCTCCCCCGGGGGAGGACACCATATATTTT	CASSPPGEDTIYF
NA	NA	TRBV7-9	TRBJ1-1	TGTTCCAGCAGCTTAGGCGGAGCAAACACTGAAGCTTTCTTT	CSSSLGGANTEAFF
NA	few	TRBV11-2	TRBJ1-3	TGTGCCAGCAGCGGACTGCTTGGAAACACCATATATTTT	CASSGLLGNTIYF
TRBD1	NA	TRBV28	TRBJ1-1	TGTGCCAGCAGCACTTTAACCTTACGACAGGGATGGACTGAAGCTTTCTTT	CASSTLTLRQGWTEAFF
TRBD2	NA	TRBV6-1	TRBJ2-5	TGTGCCAGCAGTGTGACTAGCGGGGACCAAGAGACCCAGTACTTC	CASSVTSGDQETQYF
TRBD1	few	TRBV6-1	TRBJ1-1	TGTGCCAGCAGGAGACAGGGGAACACTGAAGCTTTCTTT	CASRRQGNTEAFF
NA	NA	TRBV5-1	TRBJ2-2	TGCGCCAGCAGCTTTTCAGGGCGGGAGCTGTTTTTT	CASSFSGRELFF
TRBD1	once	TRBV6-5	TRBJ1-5	TGTGCCAGCAGTCTTGGAAACACAGGGGGACAGCCCCAGCATTTT	CASSLGNTGGQPQHF
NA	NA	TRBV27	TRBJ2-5	TGTGCCAGCAGTCCCGACCAAGAGACCCAGTACTTC	CASSPDQETQYF
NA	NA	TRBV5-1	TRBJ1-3	TGCGCCAGCAGCTTGTCGTCCTCTGGAAACACCATATATTTT	CASSLSSSGNTIYF
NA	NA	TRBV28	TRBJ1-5	TGTGCCAGCAGTTCCGCAGGGGATTTAAGCAATCAGCCCCAGCATTTT	CASSSAGDLSNQPQHF
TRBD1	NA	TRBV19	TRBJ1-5	TGTGCCAGTCCCGGACAGGGGTCTTTTGGCAATCAGCCCCAGCATTTT	CASPGQGSFGNQPQHF
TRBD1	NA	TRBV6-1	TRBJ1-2	TGTGCCAGCAGTGTACAGGGGGTTGGGAACCCGGCTAACTATGGCTACACCTTC	CASSVQGVGNPANYGYTF
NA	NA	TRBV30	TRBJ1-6	TGTGCCTGGAGTGGGGCAGCCTCTTATAATTCACCCCTCCACTTT	CAWSGAASYNSPLHF
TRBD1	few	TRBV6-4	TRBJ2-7	TGTGCCAGCTCCAGGGGGCCAGCCTACGAGCAGTACTTC	CASSRGPAYEQYF
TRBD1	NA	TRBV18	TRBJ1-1	TGTGCCAGCTCACTCGGGACAGGGTCTACTGAAGCTTTCTTT	CASSLGTGSTEAFF
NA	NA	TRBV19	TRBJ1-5	TGTGCCAGTAGTGGCAGGGGAGGCAATCAGCCCCAGCATTTT	CASSGRGGNQPQHF
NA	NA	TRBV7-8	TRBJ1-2	TGTGCCAGCAGCTTTAGGACTCCAAAGCTAAGTGGCTACACCTTC	CASSFRTPKLSGYTF
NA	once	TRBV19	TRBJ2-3	TGTGCCAGTAGTTTGCTGGATAGCTATCTTCATACGCAGTATTTT	CASSLLDSYLHTQYF
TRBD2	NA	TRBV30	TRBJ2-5	TGTGCCTGGAGGGCGGGGGTCCGGGAGACCCAGTACTTC	CAWRAGVRETQYF
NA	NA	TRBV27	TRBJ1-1	TGTGCCAGCAGTCTCACGAGGGTGAGAGGCACTGAAGCTTTCTTT	CASSLTRVRGTEAFF
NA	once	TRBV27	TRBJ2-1	TGTGCCAGCAGTTCTGAGGGCTCCTACAATGAGCAGTTCTTC	CASSSEGSYNEQFF
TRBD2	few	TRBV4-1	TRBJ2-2	TGCGCCAGCAGGGATCGACCGGGACTAGCGGGGGGATACACCGGGGAGCTGTTTTTT	CASRDRPGLAGGYTGELFF
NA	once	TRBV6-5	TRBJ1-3	TGTGCCAGCAGTTACTCGAGTAGTACGCCTGGAAACACCATATATTTT	CASSYSSSTPGNTIYF
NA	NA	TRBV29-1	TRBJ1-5	TGCAGCGTTTTGGGGGGGGAGCATGAGCCCCAGCATTTT	CSVLGGEHEPQHF
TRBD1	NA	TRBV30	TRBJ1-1	TGTGCCTGGAGTGGAGTGCAGGGGGAAGTTATCATGAACACTGAAGCTTTCTTT	CAWSGVQGEVIMNTEAFF
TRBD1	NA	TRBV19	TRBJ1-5	TGTGCCAGTAGTGGACAGGGTATCAATCAGCCCCAGCATTTT	CASSGQGINQPQHF
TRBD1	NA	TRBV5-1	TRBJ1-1	TGCGCCAGCAGCTCGGGACAGGGGAACACTGAAGCTTTCTTT	CASSSGQGNTEAFF
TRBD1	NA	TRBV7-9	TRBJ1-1	TGTTCCAGCAGCGGGGGACAGGGGGCGAACACTGAAGCTTTCTTT	CSSSGGQGANTEAFF
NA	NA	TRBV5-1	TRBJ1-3	TGCGCCAGCAGCTCCCAGGGGCTACTAACATCCTCTGGAAACACCATATATTTT	CASSSQGLLTSSGNTIYF
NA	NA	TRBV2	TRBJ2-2	TGTGCCAGCAGGCCGACAGGCTACACCGGGGAGCTGTTTTTT	CASRPTGYTGELFF
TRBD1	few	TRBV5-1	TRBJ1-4	TGCGCCAGCAGCCCGACAGGGACGGAGTCGGAAAAACTGTTTTTT	CASSPTGTESEKLFF
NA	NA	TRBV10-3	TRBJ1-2	TGTGCCATCAGTGACCGCAGGGGCGAAGTGAATGGCTACACCTTC	CAISDRRGEVNGYTF
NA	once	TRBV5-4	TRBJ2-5	TGTGCCAGCAGCTTGGGACCAACAGGGCAAGAGACCCAGTACTTC	CASSLGPTGQETQYF
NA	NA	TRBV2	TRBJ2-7	TGTGCCAGCAGGGACACAACCTACGAGCAGTACTTC	CASRDTTYEQYF
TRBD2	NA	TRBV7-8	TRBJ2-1	TGTGCCAGCAGCCCCATCGGACTAGCGGGCTACAATGAGCAGTTCTTC	CASSPIGLAGYNEQFF
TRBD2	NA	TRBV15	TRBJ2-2	TGTGCCACCCCACGGGGACTAGCGGAGTCGAACACCGGGGAGCTGTTTTTT	CATPRGLAESNTGELFF
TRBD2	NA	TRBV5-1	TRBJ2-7	TGCGCCAGCAGCTTGGAGAGCGGGGGGGCGGCCCGAGGGTACGAGCAGTACTTC	CASSLESGGAARGYEQYF
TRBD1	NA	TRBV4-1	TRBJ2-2	TGCGCCAGCAGCCAAGAGGGACAGGGGTCCGGGGAGCTGTTTTTT	CASSQEGQGSGELFF
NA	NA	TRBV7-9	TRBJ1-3	TGTGCCAGCAGCTTAGTGGGGGGACGAGGAAACACCATATATTTT	CASSLVGGRGNTIYF
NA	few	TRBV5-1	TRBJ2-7	TGCGCCAGCAGCACCTCGACAGGACTTTACGAGCAGTACTTC	CASSTSTGLYEQYF
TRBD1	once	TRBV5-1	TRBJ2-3	TGCGCCAGCAGCCCAATGGGACAGGGGACAGATACGCAGTATTTT	CASSPMGQGTDTQYF